This TCR beta chain was profiled in a study of cytomegalovirus exposure and HLA in healthy donors. Amplification used 60 Vbeta primers and 13 Jbeta primers. Assay used: immunoSEQ multiplex PCR; TCRdb lists only in-frame clones, some missing. This sample's clone table lists approximately 130,000 clones. This sequence was found in a woman in her fifties or sixties in good health and CMV-seronegative. Sequenced input: PBMCs.

This CDR3 reads CASNLLGQSYGYTF. DNA for the CDR3: TGTGCCAGTAATCTACTCGGACAGTCCTATGGCTACACCTTC. The chain has TRBV19 and TRBJ1-2; perhaps TRBD1 as D (6 bases). From germline, CDR1 is LNHDA and CDR2 SQIVND (reference sequence). CDR3 length: 14 residues. Trimming pared 7 bases from V and 4 bases from J, leaving 16 bases between.